This T cell receptor (beta chain) was sequenced in a study of long-term antiretroviral therapy in people with HIV. This clone showed up just once. The run of the v3.0 immunoSEQ assay was at survey level. TCRdb's table, derived via immunoSEQ multiplex PCR, lists solely in-frame clones and lacks some. The table records about 34,000 clones, approximately 90% of them present only once. CDR3 length: 16 residues. Trimming took 5 bases from V and 0 from J, leaving 16 bases between them. Per the germline V gene, CDR1 is SGHAT and CDR2 is FQNNGV. Sequencing was performed on unsorted PBMCs, taken 1.1 years after starting antiretroviral therapy. The chain uses TRBV11-2 and TRBJ1-2; the D gene is possibly TRBD1 (5 bases). The sequence came from a man in his late teens or twenties with HIV. The CDR3 region has the DNA TGTGCCAGCAGCCCTCGACAGACCATCCCTAACTATGGCTACACCTTC. This gives the protein CASSPRQTIPNYGYTF.